This T cell receptor (beta chain) was documented in a study of follicular helper T cells after annual influenza vaccination. This clone was counted between two and nine times. The antigen remains unidentified. Regarding the study as a whole: Day 7 ICOS+CD38+ clones later appeared mostly in ICOS-CD38- cTfh. Plasmablast frequency change correlated with clonality change in ICOS+CD38+ cTfh.

V shed 8 bases and J shed 3 bases, with 8 bases lying between them. Germline V gene sequence: CDR1 MDHEN, CDR2 SYDVKM. This CDR3 has 12 residues. Some clones are missing from TCRdb's copy, which holds only in-frame ones; the method was immunoSEQ multiplex PCR. The table lists 9,900 or so clones, 70% to 80% of them singletons. The TCR sequence derives from an adult who received the influenza vaccine. The chain uses TRBV28 and TRBJ1-5; D gene uncertain. Source: CXCR5- memory CD4+ T cells sorted from blood, taken 6 weeks after influenza vaccination. CDR3 amino acids: CASVRTNQPQHF. The CDR3 DNA sequence: TGTGCCAGCGTGCGGACCAATCAGCCCCAGCATTTT.